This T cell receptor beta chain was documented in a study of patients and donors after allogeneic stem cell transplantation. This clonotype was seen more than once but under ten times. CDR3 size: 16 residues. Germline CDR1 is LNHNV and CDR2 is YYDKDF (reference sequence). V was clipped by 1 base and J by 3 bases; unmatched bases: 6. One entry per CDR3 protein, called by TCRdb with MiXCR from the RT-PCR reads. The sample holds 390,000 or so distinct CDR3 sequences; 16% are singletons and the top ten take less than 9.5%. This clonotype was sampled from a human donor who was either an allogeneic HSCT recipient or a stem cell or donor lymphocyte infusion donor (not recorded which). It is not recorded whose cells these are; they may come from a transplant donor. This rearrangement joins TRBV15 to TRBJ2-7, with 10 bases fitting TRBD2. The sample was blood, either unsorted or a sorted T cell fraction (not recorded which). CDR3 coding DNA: TGTGCCACCAGCAGAGGAGGGACTAGCGATGGCTACGAGCAGTACTTC. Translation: CATSRGGTSDGYEQYF.